Following are 23 T cell receptor beta chains from one sample sequenced in a study of T cells after yellow fever vaccination. TCRdb reprocessed the 5' RACE reads with MiXCR, giving one entry per CDR3 protein. The data contain roughly 340,000 distinct CDR3 sequences, around 4.1% of them seen just once; the ten biggest clones take up 24%. Source: PBMCs, taken 5 days after the yellow fever booster vaccination. All receptors come from a man between 18 and 35 years old who received the YFV17D yellow fever vaccine.

The table lists this clonotype with many counts. The CDR3 sequence is CASSLIFQNTGELFF. As DNA, the CDR3 is TGTGCCAGCAGCTTAATTTTTCAGAACACCGGGGAGCTGTTTTTT. The chain recombines TRBV7-9 with TRBJ2-2; D is undetermined. The V gene lost 2 bases and the J gene lost 1 base, with 8 bases spanning the gap. This CDR3 has 15 amino acids. CDR1 is SEHNR, CDR2 FQNEAQ, per germline (reference sequence). Variable domain in full (rest from reference TRBV7-9 and TRBJ2-2): DTGVSQNPRHKITKRGQNVTFRCDPISEHNRLYWYRQTLGQGPEFLTYFQNEAQLEKSRLLSDRFSAERPKGSFSTLEIQRTEQGDSAMYLCASSLIFQNTGELFFGEGSRLTVL.

This clonotype has more than one count but fewer than ten. V is TRBV27 and J is TRBJ2-1; D gene ambiguous. The germline gives CDR1 MNHEY, CDR2 SMNVEV (reference sequence). CDR3 size: 12 residues. V was pared by 5 bases and J by 4 bases, with 6 bases between. CDR3 bases: TGTGCCAGCAGTCTTAAATACAATGAGCAGTTCTTC. Protein product: CASSLKYNEQFF.

In nucleotides, the CDR3 is TGTGCCAGCAGCCAAGGTCCACAGCCTCAAGAGACCCAGTACTTC. Its protein product is CASSQGPQPQETQYF. This chain links TRBV3-1 with TRBJ2-5; unclear D gene. This CDR3 comprises 15 residues. V lost 1 base, J lost 2 bases, and 11 bases lay in between. Germline V gives CDR1 LGHDT, CDR2 YNNKEL (reference sequence).

This clonotype was picked up a small number of times. V gene TRBV9 combines with J gene TRBJ2-2, with D perhaps TRBD1 or TRBD2 (7 bases each). This CDR3 spans 16 amino acids. V gave up 4 bases and J gave up 0 bases, with 13 bases separating them. Germline CDR1 SGDLS, CDR2 YYNGEE. CDR3 nucleotide sequence: TGTGCCAGCAGCCTCCAGGGGGGGTCGAACACCGGGGAGCTGTTTTTT. It specifies CASSLQGGSNTGELFF.

This chain uses TRBV4-1 with TRBJ2-5, with D maybe TRBD1 (6 bases). Germline values: CDR1 MGHRA, CDR2 YSYEKL. The CDR3 spans 17 residues. V lost 0 bases to trimming and J lost 5 bases, with 19 bases between them. CDR3 coding DNA: TGCGCCAGCAGCCAAGAGGAGAGGGGCAGGGGAATGGAGACCCAGTACTTC. Encoded protein: CASSQEERGRGMETQYF.

There are many counts of this clonotype. V is TRBV7-6 and J is TRBJ1-1; 7 bases align to TRBD1. The V gene's germline CDR1 is SGHVS and CDR2 FNYEAQ. V shed 5 bases and J 5 bases; nucleotides not matched to a gene: 5. CDR3 size: 13 residues. The CDR3, as DNA: TGTGCCAGCAGCGTCAGGGGGGAGACTGAAGCTTTCTTT. Translated, it gives CASSVRGETEAFF.

This clonotype has more than one count but fewer than ten. In DNA form, the CDR3 reads TGCGCCAGCAGCCAAGTCCGGGGACAGCGGAGCTCTGGGGCCAACGTCCTGACTTTC. It specifies CASSQVRGQRSSGANVLTF. The chain recombines TRBV4-1 with TRBJ2-6; 7 bases agree with TRBD1. The CDR3 extends over 19 amino acids. Trimming took 1 base from V and 0 from J; bases not matched to a gene: 9. Germline values: CDR1 MGHRA, CDR2 YSYEKL.

This clonotype was detected ten times or more. This rearrangement joins TRBV12-3 or TRBV12-4 to TRBJ1-5; TRBD1 is a possible D gene (5 bases). This CDR3 region has 13 residues. The V gene lost 3 bases and the J gene lost 6 bases, with 9 bases spanning the gap. The CDR3 DNA reads TGTGCCAGCAGTTTTCGGGGCGGTCAGCCCCAGCATTTT. This translates into CASSFRGGQPQHF.

This clonotype was recorded a few times. The rearrangement uses TRBV6-6 and TRBJ1-1, with D maybe TRBD1 (6 bases). Germline CDR1 MNHNY, CDR2 SVGAGI (reference sequence). This CDR3 is 14 amino acids long. Trimming removed 3 bases at V and 7 bases at J, with 15 bases between. In nucleotides, the CDR3 is TGTGCCAGCAGTTATGGGGGCTCGGTAGGTGAAGCTTTCTTT. It translates to CASSYGGSVGEAFF.

In this sample, this clonotype turned up many times. The chain employs TRBV4-3 and TRBJ1-2; D is uncertain. The V end lost 0 bases, the J end lost 5 bases, and 13 bases lay between the germline ends. Germline CDR1 is LGHNA and CDR2 is YSLEER. CDR3 length equals 15 residues. This CDR3 is CASSQEVARPYGYTF. CDR3 sequence (DNA): TGCGCCAGCAGCCAAGAGGTGGCAAGGCCTTATGGCTACACCTTC.

Only a few counts were recorded for this clonotype. The chain employs TRBV18 and TRBJ1-2; D gene ambiguous. This CDR3 has 15 amino acids. V was clipped by 0 bases and J by 4 bases, with 12 bases between them. Germline loops: CDR1 KGHSH, CDR2 LQKENI. CDR3 loop: CASSPPSHLGYGYTF. The DNA for the CDR3 is TGTGCCAGCTCACCACCCTCGCATCTGGGCTATGGCTACACCTTC.

This rearrangement joins TRBV6-2 or TRBV6-3 to TRBJ1-2, with D perhaps TRBD1 (6 bases). The CDR3 totals 12 residues. CDR1 and CDR2 (germline): MNHEY, SVGEGT. V lost 4 bases and J 6 bases, leaving 9 bases between the germline ends. The CDR3 DNA reads as TGTGCCAGCAGTTTCAGGGGAGATGGCTACACCTTC. Encoded protein: CASSFRGDGYTF.

The rearrangement joins TRBV2 to TRBJ2-2, with a tentative D call TRBD2 (6 bases). The CDR3 sequence is 15 residues long. Germline V gene lookup returns CDR1 SNHLY and CDR2 FYNNEI. The V end lost 7 bases, the J end lost 9 bases, and 21 bases lay between the germline ends. The CDR3 sequence is CASTGRDSNFRELFF. For the CDR3, the DNA is TGTGCCAGCACCGGGCGGGATAGTAATTTCAGGGAGCTGTTTTTT.

This clonotype was seen a handful of times. The V call is TRBV28, the J call TRBJ2-1; D might be TRBD1 (5 bases). Germline-derived CDR1 and CDR2 are MDHEN and SYDVKM. V lost 5 bases, J lost 8 bases, and 19 bases lay in between. CDR3 length: 15 residues. The CDR3 nucleotides are TGTGCCAGCAGTATGGCAGCCGTTAGGGGCGATGAGCAGTTCTTC. Its translation is CASSMAAVRGDEQFF.

In its sample, this clonotype was seen a few times. The chain links TRBV29-1 to TRBJ1-2; D is possibly TRBD1 (6 bases). Germline lookup yields CDR1 SQVTM and CDR2 ANQGSEA. The CDR3 contains 12 residues. Trimming took off 7 bases at V and 0 bases at J, with 9 bases between the two ends. The CDR3 loop is CSGTAPNYGYTF. Written as DNA, the CDR3 is TGCAGCGGGACAGCTCCTAACTATGGCTACACCTTC.

This clonotype was found a few times. The chain uses TRBV4-3 and TRBJ1-3, with D perhaps TRBD1 (5 bases). The CDR3 has 16 amino acids. Per germline, CDR1 LGHNA and CDR2 YSLEER. The V and J ends lost 1 base and 1 base respectively, with 11 bases between them. This chain's CDR3 is CASSQGAGISGNTIYF. CDR3 DNA sequence: TGCGCCAGCAGCCAAGGGGCAGGGATATCTGGAAACACCATATATTTT.

V usage is TRBV7-8 and J usage is TRBJ1-3; D is unresolved. From germline, CDR1 is SGHVS and CDR2 FQNEAQ. This CDR3 spans 17 amino acids. Trimming took off 4 bases at V and 0 bases at J, with 16 bases between the two ends. DNA for the CDR3: TGTGCCAGCAGCTATACCGCCAGCGGGTACTCTGGAAACACCATATATTTT. The encoded protein is CASSYTASGYSGNTIYF.

This clonotype was counted only a few times. The chain joins TRBV6-5 to TRBJ2-7; D may be TRBD1 (6 bases). The V and J ends lost 2 bases and 1 base respectively, with 9 bases between them. The length of the CDR3 is 14 residues. Germline V gene sequence: CDR1 MNHEY, CDR2 SVGAGI. CDR3 sequence: CASSYQGSSYEQYF. The CDR3 DNA sequence: TGTGCCAGCAGTTACCAGGGGTCGTCCTACGAGCAGTACTTC.

This clonotype was found many times. The chain recombines TRBV6-2 or TRBV6-3 with TRBJ2-7; 11 nucleotides match TRBD1. This CDR3 has 15 amino acids. Per the germline V gene, CDR1 is MNHEY and CDR2 is SVGEGT. V shed 0 bases and J 3 bases; nucleotides not matched to a gene: 1. For the CDR3, the DNA is TGTGCCAGCAGTTACTCCGGGACAGGGGGCTACGAGCAGTACGTC. Encoded protein: CASSYSGTGGYEQYV.

This clonotype was observed a handful of times. The chain has TRBV5-1 and TRBJ2-2; D uncertain. V lost 4 bases to trimming and J lost 4 bases, with 17 bases between them. The CDR3 is 16 amino acids. The germline V gene has CDR1 SGHRS and CDR2 YFSETQ. The CDR3 coding sequence is TGCGCCAGCAGCCTCTCCCGGCCCCGAGGCACCGGGGAGCTGTTTTTT. Protein product: CASSLSRPRGTGELFF.

This clonotype was seen more than once but under ten times. CDR3 sequence reads: CASSPRFGVGYGYTF. The CDR3 DNA sequence: TGTGCCAGCAGTCCCCGTTTCGGGGTGGGGTATGGCTACACCTTC. This chain connects TRBV12-3 or TRBV12-4 to TRBJ1-2; no clear D gene. The CDR3 consists of 15 residues. V was pared by 5 bases and J by 5 bases, with 18 bases between.

The rearrangement links TRBV29-1 to TRBJ1-5; D is undetermined. Trimming cost V 4 bases and J 0 bases, with 7 bases left between them. CDR1 SQVTM and CDR2 ANQGSEA come from the germline V gene. The CDR3 loop spans 13 amino acids. The CDR3 region is CSVVWNSNQPQHF. The DNA for the CDR3 is TGCAGCGTTGTGTGGAATAGCAATCAGCCCCAGCATTTT.

This clonotype was seen more than once but under ten times. J is TRBJ2-3 and V is TRBV6-4, with D maybe TRBD1 (6 bases). Germline values: CDR1 MRHNA, CDR2 SNTAGT. The CDR3 sequence is 13 residues long. Trimming left V 4 bases short and J 4 bases short, with 9 bases between. Here the CDR3 DNA reads TGTGCCAGCAGTGTCAACAGGGCAGATACGCAGTATTTT. This translates into CASSVNRADTQYF.